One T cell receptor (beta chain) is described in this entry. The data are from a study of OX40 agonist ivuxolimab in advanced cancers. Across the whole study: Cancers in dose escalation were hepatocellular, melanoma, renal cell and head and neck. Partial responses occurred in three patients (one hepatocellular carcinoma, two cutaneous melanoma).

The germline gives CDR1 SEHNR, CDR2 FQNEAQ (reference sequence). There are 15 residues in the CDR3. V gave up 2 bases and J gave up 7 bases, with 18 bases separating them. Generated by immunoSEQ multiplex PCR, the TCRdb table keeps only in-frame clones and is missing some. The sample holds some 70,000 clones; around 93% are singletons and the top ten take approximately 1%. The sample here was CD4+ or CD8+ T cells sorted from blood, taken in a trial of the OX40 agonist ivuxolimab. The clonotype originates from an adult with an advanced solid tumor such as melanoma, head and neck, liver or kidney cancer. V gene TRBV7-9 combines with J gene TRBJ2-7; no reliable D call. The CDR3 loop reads CASSLYLAPNGEQYF. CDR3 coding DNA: TGTGCCAGCAGCTTATATTTGGCACCCAACGGGGAGCAGTACTTC.